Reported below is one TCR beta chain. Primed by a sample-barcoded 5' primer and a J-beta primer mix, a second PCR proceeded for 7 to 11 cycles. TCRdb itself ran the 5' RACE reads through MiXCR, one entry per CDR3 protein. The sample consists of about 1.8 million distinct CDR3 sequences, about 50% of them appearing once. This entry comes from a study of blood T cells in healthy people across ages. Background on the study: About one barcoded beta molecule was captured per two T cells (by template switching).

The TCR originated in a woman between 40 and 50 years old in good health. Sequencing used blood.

The CDR3 DNA sequence: TGTGCCAGCAGTTACAAGGGGGAGGTTGGGACCCAGTACTTC. Its protein product is CASSYKGEVGTQYF. V usage is TRBV6-5 and J usage is TRBJ2-5; D is possibly TRBD1 or TRBD2 (6 bases each). The V and J ends lost 2 bases and 7 bases respectively, with 14 bases between them. The CDR3 is 14 residues long. The germline V gene has CDR1 MNHEY and CDR2 SVGAGI.